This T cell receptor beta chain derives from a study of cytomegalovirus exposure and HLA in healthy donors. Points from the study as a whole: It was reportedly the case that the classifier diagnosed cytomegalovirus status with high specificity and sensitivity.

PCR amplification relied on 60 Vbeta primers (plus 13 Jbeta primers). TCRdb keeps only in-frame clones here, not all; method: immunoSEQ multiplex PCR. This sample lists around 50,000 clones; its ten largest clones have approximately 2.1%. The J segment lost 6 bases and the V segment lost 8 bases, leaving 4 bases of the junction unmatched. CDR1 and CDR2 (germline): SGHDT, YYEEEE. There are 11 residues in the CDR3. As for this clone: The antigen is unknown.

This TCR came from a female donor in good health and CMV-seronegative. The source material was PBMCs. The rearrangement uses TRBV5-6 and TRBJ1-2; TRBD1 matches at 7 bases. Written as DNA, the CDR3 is TGTGCCAGAAACGACAGGGATGGCTACACCTTC. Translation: CARNDRDGYTF.